The rows below give T cell receptor beta chains drawn from one sample of a study of CD8 T cells in Susac syndrome. TCRdb re-derived calls from the immunoSEQ multiplex PCR reads in MiXCR, one entry per CDR3 protein. Altogether around 130,000 distinct CDR3 sequences are present, just over 95% being singletons, with the ten largest covering less than 0.15%. The sequenced sample was CD4+ T cells from PBMCs. The receptors derive from a human donor with Susac syndrome. CDR3s include the opening cysteine and the closing phenylalanine or tryptophan. The order of the fields is V gene, J gene, clone size, D gene, CDR3 DNA, CDR3 protein. A D gene is named only where the DNA matches it firmly. Rows may omit the clone size; those that give it use once, few, many or a size class.

>TRBV2|TRBJ2-1|.|.
TGTGCCAGCACCCCTGGGGGCAATGAGCAGTTCTTC
CASTPGGNEQFF
>TRBV18|TRBJ2-7|.|.
TGTGCCAGCTCAGGGACGGAGAGCTCCTACGAGCAGTACTTC
CASSGTESSYEQYF
>TRBV20-1|TRBJ2-5|.|TRBD2
TGCAGTGCTAGTACTAGCGGGAGCTCCTTATGGACCCAGTACTTC
CSASTSGSSLWTQYF
>TRBV30|TRBJ1-1|once|.
TGTGCCTGGAGTTCCCCTCCCGGCACTGAAGCTTTCTTT
CAWSSPPGTEAFF
>TRBV5-1|TRBJ2-3|.|.
TGCGCCAGCAGCTACCAGTCCAGCGACGGCACAGATACGCAGTATTTT
CASSYQSSDGTDTQYF
>TRBV20-1|TRBJ2-7|.|TRBD1
TGCAGTGCTTCCCGGGACAGGGCTTCCTACGAGCAGTACTTC
CSASRDRASYEQYF
>TRBV7-2|TRBJ2-1|once|.
TGTGCCAGCAGTCTGGCCAGGGTGAAACCTGAGCAGTTCTTC
CASSLARVKPEQFF
>TRBV29-1|TRBJ1-1|.|.
TGCAGCGCCTCCGCCGGACGGATTGAAGCTTTCTTT
CSASAGRIEAFF
>TRBV20-1|TRBJ2-1|.|.
TGCAGTGCTAGAGGTCGACTGCGATCCTACAATGAGCAGTTCTTC
CSARGRLRSYNEQFF
>TRBV30|TRBJ2-5|.|.
TGTGCCTGGAAGCGGACAGCCCAAGAGACCCAGTACTTC
CAWKRTAQETQYF
>TRBV5-4|TRBJ2-1|.|TRBD1
TGTGCCAGCAGCCAACCGGGACAGGGATACAATGAGCAGTTCTTC
CASSQPGQGYNEQFF
>TRBV9|TRBJ1-1|.|.
TGTGCCAGCAGCGTAGGTGTTGGAAACACTGAAGCTTTCTTT
CASSVGVGNTEAFF
>TRBV3-1|TRBJ2-2|.|.
TGTGCCAGCAAACTAGCATCGAACACCGGGGAGCTGTTTTTT
CASKLASNTGELFF
>TRBV27|TRBJ2-1|once|TRBD2
TGTGCCAGCTCACCTCGGGTAGCGGGAGTGGTTTCCTACAATGAGCAGTTCTTC
CASSPRVAGVVSYNEQFF
>TRBV20-1|TRBJ1-5|once|TRBD1
TGCAGTGCCAACGGACAGGTCAATCAGCCCCAGCATTTT
CSANGQVNQPQHF
>TRBV9|TRBJ2-3|.|TRBD2
TGTGCCAGCAGCGCGTGGACTAGCGGCACAGATACGCAGTATTTT
CASSAWTSGTDTQYF
>TRBV7-8|TRBJ2-3|once|TRBD2
TGTGCCAGCAGCGGACTAGTTCGGGATACGCAGTATTTT
CASSGLVRDTQYF
>TRBV21-1|TRBJ2-7|.|.
TGTGCCAGCAGCATCCCACGGAGGACCTACGAGCAGTACTTC
CASSIPRRTYEQYF
>TRBV20-1|TRBJ1-1|.|.
TGCAGTGCTAGTCGGGCATTGAACACTGAAGCTTTCTTT
CSASRALNTEAFF
>TRBV25-1|TRBJ1-2|.|.
TGTGCCAGCAGTGAATGGGTCGGCAGGGGTGGCTACACCTTC
CASSEWVGRGGYTF
>TRBV3-1|TRBJ2-4|.|TRBD1
TGTGCCAGCAGCTCATGGACAGGGGAGAACATTCAGTACTTC
CASSSWTGENIQYF
>TRBV4-1|TRBJ2-3|.|.
TGCGCCAGCAGCCGGACGGGCGGAGCTAGCACAGATACGCAGTATTTT
CASSRTGGASTDTQYF
>TRBV6-6|TRBJ1-1|.|TRBD1
TGTGCCAGCAGTTACTCCCGACAGGGACGGGACACTGAAGCTTTCTTT
CASSYSRQGRDTEAFF
>TRBV18|TRBJ1-5|.|.
TGTGCCAGCTCCATCACCGAAGGCAATCAGCCCCAGCATTTT
CASSITEGNQPQHF
>TRBV29-1|TRBJ2-1|.|.
TGCAGCGTTCATAGAGACAGGTACAATGAGCAGTTCTTC
CSVHRDRYNEQFF
>TRBV20-1|TRBJ2-1|.|.
TGCAGTGCCCCACCCGCGATAGATGAGCAGTTCTTC
CSAPPAIDEQFF
>TRBV5-4|TRBJ2-5|.|.
TGTGCCAGCAGCTTGGATTACAGGGAGGAAGAGACCCAGTACTTC
CASSLDYREEETQYF
>TRBV6-5|TRBJ1-2|.|.
TGTGCCAGCAGTTACCGGGACAAAAACTATGGCTACACCTTC
CASSYRDKNYGYTF
>TRBV4-3|TRBJ2-7|.|.
TGCGCCAGCAGCCAATACGGACAGCTATCCTACGAGCAGTACTTC
CASSQYGQLSYEQYF
>TRBV29-1|TRBJ2-4|.|.
TGCAGCGTTGATACGCAGCCAAACATTCAGTACTTC
CSVDTQPNIQYF
>TRBV20-1|TRBJ1-2|.|.
TGCAGTGCTAGAGATAGGGCAAGACCTAACTATGGCTACACCTTC
CSARDRARPNYGYTF
>TRBV2|TRBJ1-5|.|.
TGTGCCAGCAGCCAAAGGGGGGGCGGGGAGCCCCAGCATTTT
CASSQRGGGEPQHF
>TRBV2|TRBJ2-6|once|.
TGTGCCAGCAGTGCAGGGGCCAACGTCCTGACTTTC
CASSAGANVLTF
>TRBV7-9|TRBJ2-3|.|.
TGTGCCAGCAGCTTATGGGCAGTGGGAGCCACAGATACGCAGTATTTT
CASSLWAVGATDTQYF
>TRBV6-1|TRBJ2-7|once|TRBD1
TGTGCCAGCAACCCCTCGGGGACAGGGATCCACGAGCAGTACTTC
CASNPSGTGIHEQYF
>TRBV4-1|TRBJ2-1|.|TRBD1
TGCGCCAGCAGCCCTGACAGGGGCGGTGGGGCCTCGTACAATGAGCAGTTCTTC
CASSPDRGGGASYNEQFF
>TRBV20-1|TRBJ1-5|.|TRBD1
TGCAGTGCTACCTACAGGGGACATAGCAATCAGCCCCAGCATTTT
CSATYRGHSNQPQHF
>TRBV18|TRBJ1-1|.|.
TGTGCCAGCTCACCCCTGACCGGGGCTTTCTTT
CASSPLTGAFF
>TRBV5-1|TRBJ2-7|.|.
TGCGCCAGCAGCTTGCCCGCGGGCGAGAGCTCCTACGAGCAGTACTTC
CASSLPAGESSYEQYF
>TRBV15|TRBJ2-7|.|.
TGTGCCACCAGCAGAGATCGGGGGCGCGAGCAGTACTTC
CATSRDRGREQYF
>TRBV5-6|TRBJ2-2|.|.
TGTGCCAGCACCATGACAGTGAACACCGGGGAGCTGTTTTTT
CASTMTVNTGELFF
>TRBV28|TRBJ2-3|few|TRBD2
TGTGCCAGCAGTTCCGGGACTAGCGGCACAGATACGCAGTATTTT
CASSSGTSGTDTQYF
>TRBV20-1|TRBJ2-5|.|.
TGCAGTGCTAGAGATCTGGGCCGCGGGGAGACCCAGTACTTC
CSARDLGRGETQYF
>TRBV20-1|TRBJ1-5|.|.
TGCAGTGCTTTAAGACAGGCGAATCAGCCCCAGCATTTT
CSALRQANQPQHF
>TRBV28|TRBJ1-2|.|.
TGTGCCAGCAGTTTCGAGTCTTCCTACACCTTC
CASSFESSYTF
>TRBV2|TRBJ2-5|.|.
TGTGCCAGCCCCCTCCTCAGGGGAGCGGCGCAAGAGACCCAGTACTTC
CASPLLRGAAQETQYF
>TRBV4-2|TRBJ2-5|once|.
TGTGCCAGCAGCCAAGGCTCCGAAGAGACCCAGTACTTC
CASSQGSEETQYF
>TRBV20-1|TRBJ2-6|.|.
TGCAGTGCAAGAGGAGGGGGGTCCTCTGGGGCCAACGTCCTGACTTTC
CSARGGGSSGANVLTF
>TRBV11-1|TRBJ2-1|.|TRBD2
TGTGCCAGCAGCGGATTGGGACTAGCGGACCGCTACAATGAGCAGTTCTTC
CASSGLGLADRYNEQFF
>TRBV20-1|TRBJ1-2|once|TRBD1
TGCAGTGCTAGACGGACAGGGAGGGGAGGCTCAGGCTATGGCTACACCTTC
CSARRTGRGGSGYGYTF
>TRBV28|TRBJ2-7|.|.
TGTGCCAGCAGTTTAGTAGGAAGAAGCAGCGAGCAGTACTTC
CASSLVGRSSEQYF
>TRBV15|TRBJ2-5|.|TRBD2
TGTGCCACCAGCAGCCTAGCGGGAAATCGTAGGGAGACCCAGTACTTC
CATSSLAGNRRETQYF
>TRBV4-3|TRBJ2-7|.|TRBD2
TGCGCCAGCAGCCAAGGACTAGCGGAGGCCTACGAGCAGTACTTC
CASSQGLAEAYEQYF